The 9 T cell receptor beta chains reported below all come from one sample, sequenced in a study of T-cell reconstitution after alpha-beta-depleted transplantation in children. Researchers prepared the TCRbeta library using unique molecular identifiers, the study reports. TCRdb reprocessed the PCR reads via MiXCR and lists one record per CDR3 protein. The table includes 420,000 or so distinct CDR3 sequences, approximately 10% detected once. Sequencing was performed on PBMCs from the stem cell graft donor, taken from the stem cell graft. Receptors originate from a human donor who donated a stem cell graft to a child with acute myeloid leukemia.

Only a few counts were recorded for this clonotype. DNA of the CDR3: TGTGCCAGCGGGTCGTGGTTTGGGCAGGGGCCGTCCTACGAGCAGTACTTC. Amino acids: CASGSWFGQGPSYEQYF. The J gene is TRBJ2-7, the V gene TRBV6-5; tentatively, D is TRBD1 (6 bases). The CDR3 is 17 amino acids. V lost 8 bases and J lost 1, with 24 bases in between. Germline values: CDR1 MNHEY, CDR2 SVGAGI.

This clonotype was detected many times. The DNA for the CDR3 is TGTGCCATCTCACCGGCGGGGGGGCCCATTCGCGGTGGCGAGCAGTTCTTC. Its protein is CAISPAGGPIRGGEQFF. This chain links TRBV10-3 with TRBJ2-1; 9 bases map to TRBD2. The germline gives CDR1 ENHRY, CDR2 SYGVKD. The CDR3 is 17 residues long. V lost 8 bases and J lost 10; bases outside the gene matches: 21.

The CDR3 bases are TGTGCCATCAGTGAGTCGGGCGGGAGGGCCGCGGAGACCCAGTACTTC. As protein: CAISESGGRAAETQYF. The rearrangement uses TRBV10-3 and TRBJ2-5; 9 bases line up with TRBD2. J gave up 5 bases and V 0 bases, and 7 bases lay outside the gene matches. This CDR3 is 16 amino acids long. Germline V gives CDR1 ENHRY, CDR2 SYGVKD.

This clonotype was picked up many times. V usage is TRBV5-1 and J usage is TRBJ2-5; 8 nucleotides match TRBD2. J lost 2 bases, V lost 0 bases, and 6 bases had no gene match. CDR1 and CDR2 from the germline V gene are SGHRS and YFSETQ. The CDR3 has 16 amino acids. CDR3 sequence (DNA): TGCGCCAGCAGCTTGGCCATCGGGGGGGGACAAGAGACCCAGTACTTC. The encoded protein is CASSLAIGGGQETQYF.

V is TRBV5-1 and J is TRBJ2-1, with TRBD2 identical over 9 bases. V lost 2 bases to trimming and J lost 7 bases; unmatched junction nucleotides: 7. Germline values: CDR1 SGHRS, CDR2 YFSETQ. The CDR3 is 15 residues long. CDR3 nucleotide sequence: TGCGCCAGCAGCTTTGCTGCGGGGGGGAGTAATGAGCAGTTCTTC. It specifies CASSFAAGGSNEQFF.

The chain recombines TRBV20-1 with TRBJ1-2; 9 positions agree with TRBD1. The CDR3 runs 16 residues. Germline V gene data show CDR1 as DFQATT and CDR2 as SNEGSKA (reference sequence). J gave up 2 bases and V 6 bases, and 13 bases lay outside the gene matches. CDR3 nucleotide sequence: TGCAGTGCCCACAAGACAACAGGGGGCTACAACTATGGCTACACCTTC. Encoded protein: CSAHKTTGGYNYGYTF.

The J gene is TRBJ2-5, the V gene TRBV2; D is perhaps TRBD1 (5 bases). This CDR3 contains 11 residues. V gave up 11 bases and J gave up 5 bases, with 12 bases separating them. Looked up from germline, CDR1 is SNHLY and CDR2 is FYNNEI. The CDR3 protein is CAHWGRETQYF. The CDR3 coding sequence is TGTGCCCATTGGGGCCGTGAGACCCAGTACTTC.

The rearrangement joins TRBV2 to TRBJ2-7; D perhaps matches TRBD2 (6 bases). Germline assignment: CDR1 SNHLY and CDR2 FYNNEI. V was trimmed by 3 bases and J by 3 bases, leaving 12 bases between them. The CDR3 length is 14 residues. The CDR3 nucleotides are TGTGCCAGCAGTGACCTGACTAGTTTCTACGAGCAGTACTTC. Translated, it gives CASSDLTSFYEQYF.

The chain combines TRBV2 with TRBJ2-1; D not certain. The CDR3 contains 15 residues. The V end lost 6 bases, the J end lost 7 bases, and 19 bases lay between the germline ends. Looked up from germline, CDR1 is SNHLY and CDR2 is FYNNEI. CDR3 nucleotide sequence: TGTGCCAGCAGACCTGAGATGACATATTCGAATGAGCAGTTCTTC. It translates to CASRPEMTYSNEQFF.